A selection of T cell receptor beta chains follows, all from one sample in a study of T cells after posttransplantation cyclophosphamide. Assay: immunoSEQ multiplex PCR; the TCRdb copy retains only in-frame clones and omits some. The table lists approximately 7,300 clones, no singletons, with about 6.3% in the top ten. This sample comprised PBMCs, obtained after allogeneic stem cell transplant with posttransplant cyclophosphamide. Receptors originate from a female patient in her forties or fifties who received an allogeneic stem cell transplant from an unrelated donor, was CMV-positive, and had acute GVHD only. The graft donor may account for some of the T cells. CDR3s include the opening cysteine and the closing phenylalanine or tryptophan. D genes are given only for firm matches. Clone size, where shown, is once, few, many, or a class for clones that have expanded.

>many|TRBV19|TRBD1|TRBJ2-3
CASSGTGFTDTQYF
TGTGCCAGTAGCGGGACAGGGTTTACAGATACGCAGTATTTT
>many|TRBV27|.|TRBJ2-1
CASSWATPYNEQFF
TGTGCCAGCAGTTGGGCAACCCCCTACAATGAGCAGTTCTTC
>many|TRBV19|.|TRBJ1-2
CASTPRGNYGYTF
TGTGCCAGTACCCCAAGGGGTAACTATGGCTACACCTTC
>many|TRBV5-1|TRBD1|TRBJ2-7
CASSLQGQGVYEQYF
TGCGCCAGCAGCTTACAGGGCCAGGGGGTCTACGAGCAGTACTTC
>many|TRBV7-2|TRBD2|TRBJ2-1
CASTGLAKGEQFF
TGTGCCAGCACGGGACTAGCTAAGGGTGAGCAGTTCTTC
>many|TRBV7-8|TRBD1|TRBJ2-2
CASSYYLYPHRGQTSTGELFF
TGTGCCAGCAGCTACTATCTCTATCCGCACAGGGGTCAGACGAGCACCGGGGAGCTGTTTTTT
>many|TRBV6-5|.|TRBJ1-2
CASSRAGQDYGYTF
TGTGCCAGCAGTCGGGCAGGGCAAGACTATGGCTACACCTTC
>many|TRBV29-1|TRBD1|TRBJ2-7
CSARTGLYEQYF
TGCAGCGCCCGGACAGGGCTCTACGAGCAGTACTTC
>many|TRBV29-1|.|TRBJ2-2
CSTLNGENTGELFF
TGCAGCACTTTAAACGGGGAGAACACCGGGGAGCTGTTTTTT
>many|TRBV7-2|.|TRBJ1-1
CAARASPNTEAFF
TGTGCCGCTAGAGCCTCCCCGAACACTGAAGCTTTCTTT
>many|TRBV13|.|TRBJ2-2
CASSYKNTGELFF
TGTGCCAGCAGTTACAAGAACACCGGGGAGCTGTTTTTT
>many|TRBV19|TRBD1|TRBJ1-2
CASRSGNRGNYGYTF
TGTGCCAGTAGATCCGGGAACAGGGGGAACTATGGCTACACCTTC
>many|TRBV28|TRBD2|TRBJ2-5
CASSLRDSGSMETQYF
TGTGCCAGCAGTTTACGGGATAGCGGGAGTATGGAGACCCAGTACTTC
>many|TRBV11-2|TRBD1|TRBJ2-2
CASSLGQGNTGELFF
TGTGCCAGCAGCCTTGGACAGGGGAACACCGGGGAGCTGTTTTTT
>many|TRBV15|TRBD2|TRBJ2-2
CATSRDGRTSLFTGELFF
TGTGCCACCAGCAGAGATGGGAGGACTAGTTTATTCACCGGGGAGCTGTTTTTT
>many|TRBV7-8|TRBD2|TRBJ2-3
CASSLRTSGTLTDTQYF
TGTGCCAGCAGCTTACGGACTAGCGGTACTCTCACAGATACGCAGTATTTT
>many|TRBV27|TRBD2|TRBJ2-7
CASTPRGLTYEQYF
TGTGCCAGCACCCCGCGGGGGTTAACCTACGAGCAGTACTTC
>many|TRBV5-1|.|TRBJ1-3
CASSWAGGYSGNTIYF
TGCGCCAGCAGCTGGGCAGGAGGATACTCTGGAAACACCATATATTTT
>many|TRBV5-8|.|TRBJ1-1
CASPRARGTEAFF
TGTGCCAGCCCCCGGGCCAGGGGCACTGAAGCTTTCTTT
>.|TRBV11-2|.|TRBJ1-2
CASSLTWQSSNYGYTF
TGTGCCAGCAGCTTAACGTGGCAGTCTTCTAACTATGGCTACACCTTC
>many|TRBV5-4|.|TRBJ2-7
CASSLGGQSVYEQYF
TGTGCCAGCAGCTTGGGAGGGCAGAGTGTCTACGAGCAGTACTTC
>many|TRBV28|.|TRBJ2-3
CASNLSGGGTDTQYF
TGTGCCAGCAACCTTAGCGGTGGGGGCACAGATACGCAGTATTTT